Following are 17 T cell receptor beta chains from one sample sequenced in a study of T cells in localized non-small cell lung cancer. Profiled with immunoSEQ multiplex PCR; TCRdb holds only in-frame clones, not every one. The sample lists fewer than 60,000 clones; approximately 80% were seen once. The sequencing used peripheral blood, collected before any cancer treatment. Every receptor here comes from an older female donor with stage II squamous cell lung carcinoma.

The chain has TRBV6-5 and TRBJ1-2; D is perhaps TRBD1 (5 bases). The CDR3 is 15 amino acids. CDR1 and CDR2 (germline): MNHEY, SVGAGI. Between the trimmed V and J ends, which lost 6 bases and 1 base, there was a span of 15 bases. CDR3 sequence (DNA): TGTGCCAGCAGCCAAGACAGAATCGTTAACTATGGCTACACCTTC. It encodes CASSQDRIVNYGYTF.

A single count supports this clone. The chain recombines TRBV30 with TRBJ1-6; 7 bases agree with TRBD1. The CDR3 consists of 15 residues. The V segment lost 0 bases and the J segment 2 bases; nucleotides outside the gene matches: 1. Germline V gene lookup returns CDR1 GTSNPN and CDR2 SVGIG (reference sequence). This CDR3 reads CAWSVGTAYNSPLHF. The DNA of the CDR3 is TGTGCCTGGAGTGTCGGGACAGCCTATAATTCACCCCTCCACTTT.

The V gene is TRBV2, the J gene TRBJ2-2; D remains ambiguous. The CDR3 extends over 12 amino acids. Germline assignment: CDR1 SNHLY and CDR2 FYNNEI. The V gene lost 4 bases and the J gene lost 7 bases, with 7 bases spanning the gap. As DNA, the CDR3 is TGTGCCAGCAGTGCAAGGTTCGGGGAGCTGTTTTTT. Encoded protein: CASSARFGELFF.

The chain couples TRBV5-4 to TRBJ2-6; weak D call: TRBD2 (6 bases). Trimming left V 4 bases short and J 0 bases short, with 14 bases between. The CDR3 length is 17 residues. Per the germline V gene, CDR1 is SGHNT and CDR2 is YYREEE (reference sequence). The CDR3 coding sequence is TGTGCCAGCAGCCCCGGCGGGGTTTTCTCTGGGGCCAACGTCCTGACTTTC. This gives the protein CASSPGGVFSGANVLTF.

The chain has TRBV27 and TRBJ1-1; D might be TRBD1 (6 bases). CDR1 and CDR2 (germline): MNHEY, SMNVEV (reference sequence). V was cut by 5 bases and J by 1 base, with 14 bases left in between. The CDR3 spans 15 residues. The CDR3 spells CASSTTGFSNTEAFF. In DNA form, the CDR3 reads TGTGCCAGCAGTACCACAGGGTTTTCGAACACTGAAGCTTTCTTT.

This clone has just one count. The chain is built from TRBV5-6 and TRBJ2-2; D might be TRBD1 (6 bases). This CDR3 contains 14 residues. Germline V gives CDR1 SGHDT, CDR2 YYEEEE. V shed 7 bases and J shed 3 bases, with 13 bases lying between them. DNA for the CDR3: TGTGCCAGCGGACCAACAGGGTACACCGGGGAGCTGTTTTTT. Its protein is CASGPTGYTGELFF. The full variable domain, in which reference TRBV5-6 and TRBJ2-2 provide the parts outside the CDR3, is DAGVTQSPTHLIKTRGQQVTLRCSPKSGHDTVSWYQQALGQGPQFIFQYYEEEERQRGNFPDRFSGHQFPNYSSELNVNALLLGDSALYLCASGPTGYTGELFFGEGSRLTVL.

In this sample, this clone turned up once. The gene calls are TRBV6-5 and TRBJ1-2, with D perhaps TRBD1 (5 bases). The germline V and J ends were trimmed by 8 bases and 4 bases, with 11 bases remaining between them. Looked up from germline, CDR1 is MNHEY and CDR2 is SVGAGI. The CDR3 runs 12 residues. As DNA, the CDR3 is TGTGCCAGCCGTGGGCAGGGCTATGGCTACACCTTC. Amino acids: CASRGQGYGYTF.

The chain uses TRBV6-5 and TRBJ1-1; possible D gene TRBD1, 6 bases. V was cut by 1 base and J by 7 bases, with 7 bases left in between. This CDR3 spans 12 amino acids. Germline values: CDR1 MNHEY, CDR2 SVGAGI. The CDR3: CASSYLQGEAFF. For the CDR3, the DNA is TGTGCCAGCAGTTACTTACAGGGTGAAGCTTTCTTT.

The rearrangement joins TRBV7-2 to TRBJ1-5; 7 nucleotides align to TRBD1. This CDR3 region has 15 residues. The germline gives CDR1 SGHTA, CDR2 FQGNSA. Trimming at V came to 1 base and at J to 7 bases, leaving 7 bases not matched to a gene. The CDR3 loop is CASSLVTGSGQPQHF. The CDR3 DNA sequence: TGTGCCAGCAGCTTAGTGACAGGGTCGGGACAGCCCCAGCATTTT. Complete variable domain (other parts from reference TRBV7-2 and TRBJ1-5): GAGVSQSPSNKVTEKGKDVELRCDPISGHTALYWYRQSLGQGLEFLIYFQGNSAPDKSGLPSDRFSAERTGGSVSTLTIQRTQQEDSAVYLCASSLVTGSGQPQHFGDGTRLSIL.

The chain has TRBV10-3 and TRBJ2-1, with D maybe TRBD2 (6 bases). The germline CDR1 and CDR2 sequences are ENHRY and SYGVKD. Trimming stripped 0 bases from V and 8 bases from J, with 14 bases between. CDR3 length: 15 amino acids. The CDR3 region has the DNA TGTGCCATCAGTGAGTCGTATCGATCGGGGGATGAGCAGTTCTTC. This translates into CAISESYRSGDEQFF.

The chain has TRBV18 and TRBJ1-1, with D hard to call. This CDR3 spans 15 amino acids. The V gene lost 2 bases and the J gene lost 0 bases, with 10 bases spanning the gap. Germline CDR1 KGHSH, CDR2 LQKENI. DNA for the CDR3: TGTGCCAGCTCACCAACGGGAAAAATGAACACTGAAGCTTTCTTT. Amino acids: CASSPTGKMNTEAFF. Supplemented by reference TRBV18 and TRBJ1-1, the full variable domain reads NAGVMQNPRHLVRRRGQEARLRCSPMKGHSHVYWYRQLPEEGLKFMVYLQKENIIDESGMPKERFSAEFPKEGPSILRIQQVVRGDSAAYFCASSPTGKMNTEAFFGQGTRLTVV.

V gene TRBV5-4 combines with J gene TRBJ1-1; no reliable D call. Germline V gene data show CDR1 as SGHNT and CDR2 as YYREEE (reference sequence). Trimming took off 3 bases at V and 2 bases at J, with 14 bases between the two ends. The CDR3 consists of 15 residues. The CDR3 region is CASSSDPVTNTEAFF. CDR3 DNA: TGTGCCAGCAGCTCTGACCCGGTGACCAACACTGAAGCTTTCTTT. Based on the CDR3 plus reference TRBV5-4 and TRBJ1-1, the full variable domain is ETGVTQSPTHLIKTRGQQVTLRCSSQSGHNTVSWYQQALGQGPQFIFQYYREEENGRGNFPPRFSGLQFPNYSSELNVNALELDDSALYLCASSSDPVTNTEAFFGQGTRLTVV.

This clone occurred a few times. V is TRBV5-6 and J is TRBJ1-5; the match to TRBD1 covers 7 bases. This CDR3 region has 13 residues. Germline V lookup: CDR1 SGHDT, CDR2 YYEEEE. The ends lost 4 bases at V and 4 bases at J; junction bases unmatched: 2. CDR3 coding DNA: TGTGCCAGCAGCCGGGACAGTAATCAGCCCCAGCATTTT. It translates to CASSRDSNQPQHF.

A word on this clone: A junction end diverges from the germline sequence, so it may reflect a read error. The chain's CDR3 is CASSLGTGTPGDF. CDR3 DNA: TGTGCCAGCAGCTTGGGTACCGGGACACCGGGGGACTTC. The rearrangement links TRBV11-2 to TRBJ2-4; D possibly matches TRBD1 or TRBD2 (6 bases each). This CDR3 contains 13 residues. Germline V gene data show CDR1 as SGHAT and CDR2 as FQNNGV.

The chain has TRBV5-4 and TRBJ1-5, with TRBD1 as a possible D gene (5 bases). With 0 bases removed from V and 7 bases from J, the gap between germline ends came to 11 bases. The CDR3 spans 14 residues. The germline CDR1 and CDR2 sequences are SGHNT and YYREEE (reference sequence). Here the CDR3 reads CASSLEGRDQPQHF. The CDR3 nucleotides are TGTGCCAGCAGCTTGGAGGGCAGGGACCAGCCCCAGCATTTT.

The chain recombines TRBV19 with TRBJ2-7; the match to TRBD1 covers 11 bases. The ends lost 6 bases at V and 3 bases at J; junction bases unmatched: 7. The CDR3 totals 15 residues. Germline values: CDR1 LNHDA, CDR2 SQIVND (reference sequence). CDR3 loop: CASRLTGTGGYEQYF. The CDR3 DNA follows: TGTGCCAGTAGGCTGACGGGGACAGGGGGCTACGAGCAGTACTTC.

The chain couples TRBV18 to TRBJ2-7, with D unclear. Germline values: CDR1 KGHSH, CDR2 LQKENI. The V gene lost 4 bases and the J gene lost 1 base, with 8 bases spanning the gap. The CDR3 runs 13 residues. The CDR3 DNA is TGTGCCAGCTCACTGGCTGGATCCTACGAGCAGTACTTC. Translated: CASSLAGSYEQYF.